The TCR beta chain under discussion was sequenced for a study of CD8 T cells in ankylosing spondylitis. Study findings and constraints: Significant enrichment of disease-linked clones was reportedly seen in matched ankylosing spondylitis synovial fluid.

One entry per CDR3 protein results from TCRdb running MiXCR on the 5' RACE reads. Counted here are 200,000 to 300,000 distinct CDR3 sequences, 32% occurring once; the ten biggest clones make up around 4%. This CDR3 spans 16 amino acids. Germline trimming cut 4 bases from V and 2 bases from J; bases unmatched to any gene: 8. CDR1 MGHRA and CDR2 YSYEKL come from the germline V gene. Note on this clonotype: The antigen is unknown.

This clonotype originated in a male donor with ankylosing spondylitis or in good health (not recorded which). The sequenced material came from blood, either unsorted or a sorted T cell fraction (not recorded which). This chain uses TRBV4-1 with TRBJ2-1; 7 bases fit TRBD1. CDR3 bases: TGCGCCAGCAGCCGCCAGACAGGGTTGACCTACAATGAGCAGTTCTTC. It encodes CASSRQTGLTYNEQFF.